This T cell receptor beta chain was documented in a study of blood T cell repertoires in COVID-19. The wider study: Sample material is recorded as cDNA or gDNA derived from T cells, B-cell-depleted T cells, or PBMCs.

Under the authors' procedure: Reference gene primer amplification yielded estimated nucleated cell counts. Profiled with immunoSEQ multiplex PCR; TCRdb holds only in-frame clones, not every one. V and J calls and clone size are copied from that table; D and trimming were computed from the DNA. The table shows approximately 70,000 clones, with roughly nine tenths occurring only once. A Seattle source enrolled patients during active infection and followed them longitudinally. In germline, CDR1 is MDHEN, CDR2 SYDVKM. V dropped 1 base and J dropped 6; count of bases not matched to a gene: 9. The length of the CDR3 is 15 residues.

The TCR sequence derives from a man aged 40-49 years with COVID-19, enrolled during active disease. The rearrangement joins TRBV28 to TRBJ2-7, with 7 nucleotides matching TRBD1. The sample comprised peripheral blood. The DNA for the CDR3 is TGTGCCAGCAGTTTATATGAGGGGGCGCTGTCCGAGCAGTACTTC. Protein sequence: CASSLYEGALSEQYF.